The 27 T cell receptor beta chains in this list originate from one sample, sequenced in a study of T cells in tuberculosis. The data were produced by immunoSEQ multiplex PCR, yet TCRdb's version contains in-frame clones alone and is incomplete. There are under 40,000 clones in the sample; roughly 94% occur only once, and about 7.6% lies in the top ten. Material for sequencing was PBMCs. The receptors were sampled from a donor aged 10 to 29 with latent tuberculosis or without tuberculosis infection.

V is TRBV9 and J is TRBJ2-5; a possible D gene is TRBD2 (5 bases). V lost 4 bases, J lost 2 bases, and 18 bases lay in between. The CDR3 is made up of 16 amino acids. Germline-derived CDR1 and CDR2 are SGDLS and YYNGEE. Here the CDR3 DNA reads TGTGCCAGCAGCCTAGGCGTTGCGGGCCCTCAAGAGACCCAGTACTTC. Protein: CASSLGVAGPQETQYF.

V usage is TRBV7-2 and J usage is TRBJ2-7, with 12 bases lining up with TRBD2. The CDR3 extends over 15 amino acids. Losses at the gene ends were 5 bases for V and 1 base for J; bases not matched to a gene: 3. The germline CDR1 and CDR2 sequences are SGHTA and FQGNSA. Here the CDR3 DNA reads TGTGCCAGCAGCATTACTAGCGGGAGGTCCTACGAGCAGTACTTC. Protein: CASSITSGRSYEQYF.

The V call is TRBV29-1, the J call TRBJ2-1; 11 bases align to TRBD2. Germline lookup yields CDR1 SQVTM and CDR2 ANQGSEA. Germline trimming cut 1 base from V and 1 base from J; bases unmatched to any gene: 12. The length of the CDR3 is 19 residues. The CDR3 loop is CSVEGLAGGPTRSYNEQFF. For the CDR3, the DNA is TGCAGCGTTGAAGGGCTAGCGGGAGGACCCACAAGGTCCTACAATGAGCAGTTCTTC.

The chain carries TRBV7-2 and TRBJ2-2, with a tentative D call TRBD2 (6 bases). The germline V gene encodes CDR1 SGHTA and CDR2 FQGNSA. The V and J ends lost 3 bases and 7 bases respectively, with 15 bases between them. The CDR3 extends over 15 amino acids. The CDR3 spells CASSFVGGPFGELFF. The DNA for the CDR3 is TGTGCCAGCAGCTTTGTGGGAGGTCCTTTCGGGGAGCTGTTTTTT.

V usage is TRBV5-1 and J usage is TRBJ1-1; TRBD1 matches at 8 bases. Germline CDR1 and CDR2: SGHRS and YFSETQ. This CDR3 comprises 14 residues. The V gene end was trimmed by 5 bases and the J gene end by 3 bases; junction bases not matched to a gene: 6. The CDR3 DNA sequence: TGCGCCAGCAGGGGGCCAGGGGGCCACACTGAAGCTTTCTTT. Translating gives CASRGPGGHTEAFF.

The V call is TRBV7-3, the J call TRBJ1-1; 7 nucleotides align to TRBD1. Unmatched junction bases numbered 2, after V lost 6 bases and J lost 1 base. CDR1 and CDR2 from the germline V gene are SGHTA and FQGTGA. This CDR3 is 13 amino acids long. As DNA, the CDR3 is TGTGCCAGCAGTTGGGACAGGAACACTGAAGCTTTCTTT. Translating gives CASSWDRNTEAFF.

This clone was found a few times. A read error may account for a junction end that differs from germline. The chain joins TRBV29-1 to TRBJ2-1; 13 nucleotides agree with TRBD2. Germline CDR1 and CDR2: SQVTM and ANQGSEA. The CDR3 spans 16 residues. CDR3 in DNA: TGCAGCGTGTCCGGGACTAGCGGGATCTCCCACAATGAGCAGTTCTTC. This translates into CSVSGTSGISHNEQFF.

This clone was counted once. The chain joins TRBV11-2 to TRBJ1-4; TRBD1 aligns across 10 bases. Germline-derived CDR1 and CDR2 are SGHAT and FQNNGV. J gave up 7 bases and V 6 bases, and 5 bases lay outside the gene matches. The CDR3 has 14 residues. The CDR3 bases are TGTGCCAGCAGTCGACAGGGGGCAGGTGAAAAACTGTTTTTT. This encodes CASSRQGAGEKLFF.

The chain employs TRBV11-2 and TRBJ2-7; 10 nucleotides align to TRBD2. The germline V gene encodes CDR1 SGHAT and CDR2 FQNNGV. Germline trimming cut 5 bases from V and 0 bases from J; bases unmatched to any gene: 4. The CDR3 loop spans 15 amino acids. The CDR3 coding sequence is TGTGCCAGCAGCCTGGCTAGCGGGAGCTCCTACGAGCAGTACTTC. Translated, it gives CASSLASGSSYEQYF.

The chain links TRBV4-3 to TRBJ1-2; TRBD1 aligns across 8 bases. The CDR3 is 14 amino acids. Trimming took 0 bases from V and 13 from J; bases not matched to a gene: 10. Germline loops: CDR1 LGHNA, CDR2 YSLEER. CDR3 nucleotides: TGCGCCAGCAGCCAAGATCCCGGACAGGGACTGGCCACCTTC. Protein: CASSQDPGQGLATF.

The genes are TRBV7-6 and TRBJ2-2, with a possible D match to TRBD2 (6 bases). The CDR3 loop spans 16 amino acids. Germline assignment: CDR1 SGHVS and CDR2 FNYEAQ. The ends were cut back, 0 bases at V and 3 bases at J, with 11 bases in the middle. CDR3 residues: CASSLARERDTGELFF. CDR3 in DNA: TGTGCCAGCAGCTTAGCTCGGGAGAGAGACACCGGGGAGCTGTTTTTT.

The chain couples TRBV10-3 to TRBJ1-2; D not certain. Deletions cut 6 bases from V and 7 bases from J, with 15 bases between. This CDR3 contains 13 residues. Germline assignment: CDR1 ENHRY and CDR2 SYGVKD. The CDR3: CAIRGAEGSGYTF. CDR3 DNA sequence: TGTGCCATCAGGGGAGCAGAAGGCAGTGGCTACACCTTC.

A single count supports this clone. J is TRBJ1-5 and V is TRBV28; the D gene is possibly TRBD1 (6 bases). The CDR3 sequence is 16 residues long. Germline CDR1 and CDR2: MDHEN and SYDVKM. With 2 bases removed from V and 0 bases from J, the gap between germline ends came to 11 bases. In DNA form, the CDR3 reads TGTGCCAGCAGTTTAGCAGGGGTACGTAGCAATCAGCCCCAGCATTTT. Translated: CASSLAGVRSNQPQHF. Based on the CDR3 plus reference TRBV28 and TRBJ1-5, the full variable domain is DVKVTQSSRYLVKRTGEKVFLECVQDMDHENMFWYRQDPGLGLRLIYFSYDVKMKEKGDIPEGYSVSREKKERFSLILESASTNQTSMYLCASSLAGVRSNQPQHFGDGTRLSIL.

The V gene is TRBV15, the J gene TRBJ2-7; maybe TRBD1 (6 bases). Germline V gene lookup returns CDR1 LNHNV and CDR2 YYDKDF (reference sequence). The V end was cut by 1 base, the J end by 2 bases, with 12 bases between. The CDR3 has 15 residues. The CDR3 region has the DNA TGTGCCACCAGCAGAGGGACAGCCGCAACCTACGAGCAGTACTTC. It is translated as CATSRGTAATYEQYF.

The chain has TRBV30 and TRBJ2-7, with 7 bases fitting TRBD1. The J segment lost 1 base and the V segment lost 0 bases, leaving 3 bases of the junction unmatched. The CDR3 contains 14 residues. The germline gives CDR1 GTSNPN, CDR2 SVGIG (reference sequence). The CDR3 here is CAWSVGRGSYEQYF. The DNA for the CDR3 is TGTGCCTGGAGTGTTGGCAGGGGGTCCTACGAGCAGTACTTC.

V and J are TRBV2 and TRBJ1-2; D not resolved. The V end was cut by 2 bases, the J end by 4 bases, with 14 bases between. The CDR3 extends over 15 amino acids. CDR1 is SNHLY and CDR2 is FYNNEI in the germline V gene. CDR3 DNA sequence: TGTGCCAGCAGTGAATATGTCGGTTTTGCCTATGGCTACACCTTC. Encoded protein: CASSEYVGFAYGYTF.

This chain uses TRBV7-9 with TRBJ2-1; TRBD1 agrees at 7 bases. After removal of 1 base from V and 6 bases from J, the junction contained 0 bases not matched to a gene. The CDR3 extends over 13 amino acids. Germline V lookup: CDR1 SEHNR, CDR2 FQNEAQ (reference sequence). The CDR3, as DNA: TGTGCCAGCAGCTTAGACAGGGGCAATGAGCAGTTCTTC. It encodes CASSLDRGNEQFF.

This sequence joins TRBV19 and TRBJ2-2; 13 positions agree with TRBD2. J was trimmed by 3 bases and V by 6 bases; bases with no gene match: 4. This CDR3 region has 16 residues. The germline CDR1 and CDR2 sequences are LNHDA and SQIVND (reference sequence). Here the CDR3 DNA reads TGTGCCAGTAGCTACGGACTAGCGGGAGACACCGGGGAGCTGTTTTTT. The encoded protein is CASSYGLAGDTGELFF.

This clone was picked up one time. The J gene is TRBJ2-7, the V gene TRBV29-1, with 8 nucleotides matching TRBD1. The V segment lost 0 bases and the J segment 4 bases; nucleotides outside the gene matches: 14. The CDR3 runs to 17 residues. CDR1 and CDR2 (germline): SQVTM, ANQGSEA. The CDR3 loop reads CSVEDWARAGGGYEQYF. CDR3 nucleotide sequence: TGCAGCGTTGAAGATTGGGCACGTGCAGGGGGCGGGTACGAGCAGTACTTC.

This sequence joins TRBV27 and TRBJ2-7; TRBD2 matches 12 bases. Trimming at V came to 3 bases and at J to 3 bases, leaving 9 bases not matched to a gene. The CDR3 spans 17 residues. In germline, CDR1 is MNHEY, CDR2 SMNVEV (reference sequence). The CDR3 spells CASSFVLAGGPSYEQYF. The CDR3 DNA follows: TGTGCCAGCAGTTTCGTACTAGCGGGAGGTCCCAGCTACGAGCAGTACTTC.

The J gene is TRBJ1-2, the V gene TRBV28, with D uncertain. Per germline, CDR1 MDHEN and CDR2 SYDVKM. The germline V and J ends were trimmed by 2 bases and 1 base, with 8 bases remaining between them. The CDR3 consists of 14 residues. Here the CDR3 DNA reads TGTGCCAGCAGTTTAAACATCTTTAACTATGGCTACACCTTC. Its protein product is CASSLNIFNYGYTF.

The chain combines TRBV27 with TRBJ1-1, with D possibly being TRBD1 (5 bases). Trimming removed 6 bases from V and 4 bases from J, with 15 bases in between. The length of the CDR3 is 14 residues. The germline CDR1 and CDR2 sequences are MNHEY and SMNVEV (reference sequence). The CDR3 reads CASRPGGTSTEAFF. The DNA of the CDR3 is TGTGCCAGCAGGCCGGGGGGAACGAGCACTGAAGCTTTCTTT.

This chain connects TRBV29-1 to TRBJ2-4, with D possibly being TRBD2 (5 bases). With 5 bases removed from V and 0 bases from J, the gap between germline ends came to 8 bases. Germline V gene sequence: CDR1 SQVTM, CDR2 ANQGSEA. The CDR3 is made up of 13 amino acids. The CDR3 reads CSVSGLAKNIQYF. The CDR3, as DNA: TGCAGCGTTAGCGGATTAGCCAAAAACATTCAGTACTTC.

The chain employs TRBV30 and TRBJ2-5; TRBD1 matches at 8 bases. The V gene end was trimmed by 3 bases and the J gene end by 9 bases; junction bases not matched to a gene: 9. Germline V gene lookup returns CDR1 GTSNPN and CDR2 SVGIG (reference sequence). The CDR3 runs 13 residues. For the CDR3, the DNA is TGTGCCTGGAGAGGACAGGGAGCATGGGCCCAGTACTTC. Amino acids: CAWRGQGAWAQYF.

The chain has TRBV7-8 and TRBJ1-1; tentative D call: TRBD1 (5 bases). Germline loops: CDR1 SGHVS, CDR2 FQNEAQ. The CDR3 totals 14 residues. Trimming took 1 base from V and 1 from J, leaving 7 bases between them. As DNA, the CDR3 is TGTGCCAGCAGCTTAGGAACAGGGAACACTGAAGCTTTCTTT. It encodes CASSLGTGNTEAFF. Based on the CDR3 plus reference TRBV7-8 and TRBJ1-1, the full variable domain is GAGVSQSPRYKVAKRGQDVALRCDPISGHVSLFWYQQALGQGPEFLTYFQNEAQLDKSGLPSDRFFAERPEGSVSTLKIQRTQQEDSAVYLCASSLGTGNTEAFFGQGTRLTVV.

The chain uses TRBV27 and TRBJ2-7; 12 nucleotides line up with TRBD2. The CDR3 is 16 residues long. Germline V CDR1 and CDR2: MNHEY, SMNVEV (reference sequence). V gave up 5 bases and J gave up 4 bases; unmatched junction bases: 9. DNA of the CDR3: TGTGCCAGCAGTCCGTACCCGACTAGCGGGAGTTACGAGCAGTACTTC. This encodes CASSPYPTSGSYEQYF.

CDR3: CASSLRSRAVNTGELFF. CDR3 in DNA: TGTGCCAGCAGCCTCCGCTCCCGAGCCGTCAACACCGGGGAGCTGTTTTTT. The chain recombines TRBV7-9 with TRBJ2-2; no firm D call. Germline V lookup: CDR1 SEHNR, CDR2 FQNEAQ (reference sequence). V was clipped by 5 bases and J by 2 bases, with 18 bases between them. The CDR3 contains 17 residues.